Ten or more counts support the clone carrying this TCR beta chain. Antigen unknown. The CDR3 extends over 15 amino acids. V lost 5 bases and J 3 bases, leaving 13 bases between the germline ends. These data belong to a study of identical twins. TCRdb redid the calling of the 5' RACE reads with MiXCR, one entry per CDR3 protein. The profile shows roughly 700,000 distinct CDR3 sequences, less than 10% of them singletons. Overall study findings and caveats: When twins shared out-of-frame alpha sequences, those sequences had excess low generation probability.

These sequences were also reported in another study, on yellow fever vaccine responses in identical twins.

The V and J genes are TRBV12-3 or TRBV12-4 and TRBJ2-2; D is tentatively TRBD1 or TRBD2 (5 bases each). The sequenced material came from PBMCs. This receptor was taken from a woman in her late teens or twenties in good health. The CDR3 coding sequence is TGTGCCAGCAGTCCGGGACGCGGCTACACCGGGGAGCTGTTTTTT. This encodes CASSPGRGYTGELFF.